Presented here are 14 T cell receptor beta chains from one specimen sequenced in a study of OX40 agonist ivuxolimab in advanced cancers. The method was immunoSEQ multiplex PCR; TCRdb's version includes in-frame clones alone and lacks a portion of them. Of 7,900 or so clones listed, more than 75% are singletons. Source: CD4+ or CD8+ T cells sorted from blood, taken in a trial of the OX40 agonist ivuxolimab. These receptors came from an adult with an advanced solid tumor such as melanoma, head and neck, liver or kidney cancer.

This clone has just a few counts. Different DNA sequences within this sample yield the same CDR3. V and J are TRBV9 and TRBJ2-7; 7 bases match TRBD1. This CDR3 is 14 amino acids long. Per the germline V gene, CDR1 is SGDLS and CDR2 is YYNGEE. Trimming removed 0 bases from V and 7 bases from J; junction bases left unmatched: 7. CDR3 coding DNA: TGTGCCAGCAGCGTAGCTTACAGGGGTGGGGAGCAGTACTTC. Translating it yields CASSVAYRGGEQYF.

This clone was seen just once. This chain joins TRBV4-1 and TRBJ1-5; D is unclear. Between the trimmed V and J ends, which lost 1 base and 4 bases, there was a span of 11 bases. This CDR3 region has 15 residues. Per the germline V gene, CDR1 is MGHRA and CDR2 is YSYEKL. This CDR3 reads CASSQVSGDNQPQHF. The CDR3 DNA reads as TGCGCCAGCAGCCAAGTGTCGGGCGATAATCAGCCCCAGCATTTT.

This rearrangement joins TRBV9 to TRBJ2-1, with 11 bases aligning to TRBD2. The CDR3 totals 16 residues. Germline V CDR1 and CDR2: SGDLS, YYNGEE. The J segment lost 9 bases and the V segment lost 3 bases, leaving 11 bases of the junction unmatched. CDR3 sequence reads: CASSDRIAGGLGEQFF. The CDR3 DNA reads TGTGCCAGCAGCGACCGCATAGCGGGAGGGCTCGGTGAGCAGTTCTTC. Filled out from reference TRBV9 and TRBJ2-1, the complete variable domain reads DSGVTQTPKHLITATGQRVTLRCSPRSGDLSVYWYQQSLDQGLQFLIQYYNGEERAKGNILERFSAQQFPDLHSELNLSSLELGDSALYFCASSDRIAGGLGEQFFGPGTRLTVL.

This chain links TRBV27 with TRBJ1-1; D gene unclear. Deletions cut 0 bases from V and 4 bases from J, with 6 bases between. Germline values: CDR1 MNHEY, CDR2 SMNVEV (reference sequence). This CDR3 contains 13 residues. The CDR3 DNA reads as TGTGCCAGCAGTTTATCGACGGTCACTGAAGCTTTCTTT. Residues: CASSLSTVTEAFF.

This clone was seen a few times. The rearrangement joins TRBV27 to TRBJ1-2; D gene unclear. Germline lookup yields CDR1 MNHEY and CDR2 SMNVEV (reference sequence). The CDR3 contains 15 residues. The germline V and J ends were trimmed by 1 base and 8 bases, with 17 bases remaining between them. CDR3 in amino acids: CASSLWGGQEEGYTF. CDR3 coding DNA: TGTGCCAGCAGTTTATGGGGAGGCCAGGAGGAGGGCTACACCTTC.

The chain couples TRBV5-1 to TRBJ1-1; D not resolved. V was shortened by 1 base and J by 10 bases, with 14 bases between the two germline ends. This CDR3 is built from 13 residues. Germline assignment: CDR1 SGHRS and CDR2 YFSETQ. CDR3 protein: CASSLWAEEVAFF. The DNA for the CDR3 is TGCGCCAGCAGCTTGTGGGCAGAAGAGGTAGCTTTCTTT.

V gene TRBV2 combines with J gene TRBJ2-7; D remains ambiguous. The CDR3 consists of 14 residues. The V gene's germline CDR1 is SNHLY and CDR2 FYNNEI. V lost 3 bases and J lost 2, with 11 bases in between. The CDR3 sequence is CASSELLNPYEQYF. The CDR3, as DNA: TGTGCCAGCAGTGAGCTACTTAATCCCTACGAGCAGTACTTC.

This chain links TRBV7-2 with TRBJ2-7, with 7 bases matching TRBD2. There are 15 residues in the CDR3. The germline CDR1 and CDR2 sequences are SGHTA and FQGNSA. V shed 5 bases and J 1 base; nucleotides not matched to a gene: 8. In nucleotides, the CDR3 is TGTGCCAGCAGCCCGGACGGGGGAGGGTCCTACGAGCAGTACTTC. Protein product: CASSPDGGGSYEQYF. The full variable domain, its missing parts supplied by reference TRBV7-2 and TRBJ2-7, is GAGVSQSPSNKVTEKGKDVELRCDPISGHTALYWYRQSLGQGLEFLIYFQGNSAPDKSGLPSDRFSAERTGGSVSTLTIQRTQQEDSAVYLCASSPDGGGSYEQYFGPGTRLTVT.

The chain is built from TRBV4-2 and TRBJ2-5; D possibly corresponds to TRBD2 (6 bases). The germline gives CDR1 LGHNA, CDR2 YNFKEQ. V was trimmed by 2 bases and J by 2 bases, leaving 12 bases between them. CDR3 length equals 15 residues. The DNA of the CDR3 is TGTGCCAGCAGCCAATGGGAGGCTACTCAAGAGACCCAGTACTTC. Its translation: CASSQWEATQETQYF.

The V call is TRBV6-1, the J call TRBJ2-1; possibly TRBD2 for D (6 bases). The ends were cut back, 4 bases at V and 3 bases at J, with 13 bases in the middle. This CDR3 has 15 residues. CDR1 MNHNS and CDR2 SASEGT come from the germline V gene. The CDR3 nucleotides read TGTGCCAGCAGTGGGTGGGACTGGAGCTACAATGAGCAGTTCTTC. Amino acid sequence: CASSGWDWSYNEQFF.

This chain joins TRBV5-1 and TRBJ2-1; 9 positions agree with TRBD2. V lost 0 bases and J lost 7; bases outside the gene matches: 2. Germline lookup yields CDR1 SGHRS and CDR2 YFSETQ. There are 14 residues in the CDR3. CDR3 coding DNA: TGCGCCAGCAGCTTGGCTAGCGGGATAAATGAGCAGTTCTTC. This encodes CASSLASGINEQFF.

CDR3 residues: CASSAEGGGRQPEQYF. The CDR3 nucleotides are TGTGCCAGCAGTGCCGAAGGGGGGGGGCGTCAACCCGAGCAGTACTTC. J is TRBJ2-7 and V is TRBV6-1; D is possibly TRBD2 (7 bases). V lost 4 bases and J 6 bases, leaving 22 bases between the germline ends. The CDR3 runs 16 residues. The germline CDR1 and CDR2 sequences are MNHNS and SASEGT.

V usage is TRBV4-1 and J usage is TRBJ2-7; D might be TRBD1 (5 bases). V was trimmed by 4 bases and J by 1 base, leaving 8 bases between them. This CDR3 has 13 residues. The germline gives CDR1 MGHRA, CDR2 YSYEKL. The DNA of the CDR3 is TGCGCCAGCAGCCCCAGGGTTTCCTACGAGCAGTACTTC. Its protein is CASSPRVSYEQYF.

CDR3 bases: TGTGCCAGCAGCGTAGAAGGGGTGGGTCAGCCCCAGCATTTT. Translating it yields CASSVEGVGQPQHF. This chain connects TRBV9 to TRBJ1-5; TRBD1 might be the D (5 bases). The V and J ends lost 0 bases and 6 bases respectively, with 10 bases between them. Germline V CDR1 and CDR2: SGDLS, YYNGEE. The CDR3 spans 14 residues.